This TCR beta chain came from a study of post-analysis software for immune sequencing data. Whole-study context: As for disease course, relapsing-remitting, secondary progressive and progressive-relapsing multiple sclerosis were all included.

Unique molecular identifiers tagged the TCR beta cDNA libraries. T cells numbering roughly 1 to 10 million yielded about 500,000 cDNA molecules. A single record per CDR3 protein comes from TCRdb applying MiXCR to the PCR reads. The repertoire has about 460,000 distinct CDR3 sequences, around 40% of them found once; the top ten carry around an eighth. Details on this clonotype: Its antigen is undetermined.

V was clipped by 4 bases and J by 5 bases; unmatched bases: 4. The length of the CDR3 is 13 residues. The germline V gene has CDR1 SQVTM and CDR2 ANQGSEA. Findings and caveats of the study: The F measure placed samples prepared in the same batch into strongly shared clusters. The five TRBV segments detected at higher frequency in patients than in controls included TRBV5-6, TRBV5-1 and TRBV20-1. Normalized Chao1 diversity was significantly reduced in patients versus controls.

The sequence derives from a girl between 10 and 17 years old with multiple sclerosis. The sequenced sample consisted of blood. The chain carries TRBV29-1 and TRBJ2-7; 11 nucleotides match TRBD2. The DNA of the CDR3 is TGCAGCGTTGCGGGACTAGCGGTACACGAGCAGTACTTC. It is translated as CSVAGLAVHEQYF.